This T cell receptor (beta chain) was sequenced during a study of OX40 agonist ivuxolimab in advanced cancers. CDR3 length: 16 residues. The germline V gene has CDR1 SGHTA and CDR2 FQGNSA. V lost 1 base and J lost 2, with 14 bases in between. Profiled with immunoSEQ multiplex PCR; TCRdb holds only in-frame clones, not every one. Of around 76,000 clones in the sample, about 79% were seen once. This specimen was CD4+ or CD8+ T cells sorted from blood, taken in a trial of the OX40 agonist ivuxolimab. The chain couples TRBV7-2 to TRBJ1-2; maybe TRBD1 (5 bases). This TCR came from an adult with an advanced solid tumor such as melanoma, head and neck, liver or kidney cancer. CDR3 residues: CASSLVGGSLNYGYTF. The DNA for the CDR3 is TGTGCCAGCAGCTTAGTGGGGGGATCCCTCAACTATGGCTACACCTTC. Variable domain in full (rest from reference TRBV7-2 and TRBJ1-2): GAGVSQSPSNKVTEKGKDVELRCDPISGHTALYWYRQSLGQGLEFLIYFQGNSAPDKSGLPSDRFSAERTGGSVSTLTIQRTQQEDSAVYLCASSLVGGSLNYGYTFGSGTRLTVV.